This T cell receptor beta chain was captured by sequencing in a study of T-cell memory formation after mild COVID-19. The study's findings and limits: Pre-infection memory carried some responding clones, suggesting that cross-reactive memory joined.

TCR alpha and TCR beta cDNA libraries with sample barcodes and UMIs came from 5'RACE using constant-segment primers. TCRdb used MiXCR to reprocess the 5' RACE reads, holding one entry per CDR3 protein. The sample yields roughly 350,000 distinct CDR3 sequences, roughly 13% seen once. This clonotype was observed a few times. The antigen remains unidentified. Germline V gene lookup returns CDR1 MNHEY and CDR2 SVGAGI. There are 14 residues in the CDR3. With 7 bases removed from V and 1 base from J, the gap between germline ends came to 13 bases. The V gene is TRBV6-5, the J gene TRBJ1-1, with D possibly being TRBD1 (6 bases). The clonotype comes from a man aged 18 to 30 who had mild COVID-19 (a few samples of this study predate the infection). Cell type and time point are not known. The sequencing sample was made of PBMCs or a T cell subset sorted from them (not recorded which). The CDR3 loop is CASTSTGPNTEAFF. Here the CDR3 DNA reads TGTGCCAGCACTTCGACAGGTCCGAACACTGAAGCTTTCTTT.